Presented here are 10 T cell receptor beta chains from one specimen sequenced in a study of T cell responses to AZD1222 COVID-19 vaccine. Repertoires were generated with immunoSEQ multiplex PCR, while TCRdb's copy carries only in-frame clones and drops some. The sample records fewer than 130,000 clones, roughly 92% being singletons. The sample consisted of peripheral blood, taken 28 days after the second AZD1222 dose. These TCRs come from an adult who received the AZD1222 COVID-19 vaccine.

J is TRBJ2-7 and V is TRBV7-2, with D uncertain. Germline loops: CDR1 SGHTA, CDR2 FQGNSA. V lost 5 bases to trimming and J lost 0 bases, with 8 bases between them. CDR3 length equals 13 residues. CDR3 nucleotide sequence: TGTGCCAGCAGCCCGTCGTACTCCTACGAGCAGTACTTC. Translation gives CASSPSYSYEQYF.

This clone was seen only once. The chain couples TRBV7-2 to TRBJ1-5; 7 bases fit TRBD1. With V trimmed by 0 bases and J by 6 bases, 8 bases remained unmatched. CDR3 size: 16 residues. From germline, CDR1 is SGHTA and CDR2 FQGNSA. CDR3 coding DNA: TGTGCCAGCAGCTTAGCGGGTGAGGGGGCAGGTCAGCCCCAGCATTTT. Amino acids: CASSLAGEGAGQPQHF.

This rearrangement joins TRBV12-5 to TRBJ1-2; D uncertain. The CDR3 has 13 residues. Germline V lookup: CDR1 LGHNT, CDR2 FRNRAP. Trimming pared 3 bases from V and 6 bases from J, leaving 11 bases between. The CDR3 bases are TGTGCTAGTGGTTTTTTATCTGGGGATGGCTACACCTTC. Protein: CASGFLSGDGYTF. Based on the CDR3 plus reference TRBV12-5 and TRBJ1-2, the full variable domain is DARVTQTPRHKVTEMGQEVTMRCQPILGHNTVFWYRQTMMQGLELLAYFRNRAPLDDSGMPKDRFSAEMPDATLATLKIQPSEPRDSAVYFCASGFLSGDGYTFGSGTRLTVV.

The V gene is TRBV7-2, the J gene TRBJ2-2; D unclear. The length of the CDR3 is 13 residues. Trimming stripped 1 base from V and 4 bases from J, with 4 bases between. Per the germline V gene, CDR1 is SGHTA and CDR2 is FQGNSA. CDR3 sequence reads: CASSLVATGELFF. The CDR3 coding sequence is TGTGCCAGCAGCTTAGTAGCCACCGGGGAGCTGTTTTTT.

This clone was recorded only once. The V call is TRBV12-3 or TRBV12-4, the J call TRBJ2-7, with D tentatively TRBD1 (6 bases). The CDR3 loop spans 12 amino acids. V was pared by 8 bases and J by 2 bases, with 10 bases between. Written as DNA, the CDR3 is TGTGCCAGCGCAGGGGTTCCCTACGAGCAGTACTTC. It specifies CASAGVPYEQYF.

J is TRBJ1-1 and V is TRBV5-1, with 7 bases matching TRBD1. CDR3 length equals 13 residues. The V segment lost 3 bases and the J segment 4 bases; nucleotides outside the gene matches: 3. Germline assignment: CDR1 SGHRS and CDR2 YFSETQ. Here the CDR3 DNA reads TGCGCCAGCAGCTCAGCAGGGGGCACTGAAGCTTTCTTT. It translates to CASSSAGGTEAFF.

This chain links TRBV5-1 with TRBJ2-5; D gene uncertain. This CDR3 spans 14 amino acids. V was pared by 5 bases and J by 5 bases, with 16 bases between. The V gene's germline CDR1 is SGHRS and CDR2 YFSETQ. CDR3 protein: CASSLPLSSETQYF. CDR3 bases: TGCGCCAGCAGTCTCCCCCTCTCAAGTGAGACCCAGTACTTC. Supplemented by reference TRBV5-1 and TRBJ2-5, the full variable domain reads KAGVTQTPRYLIKTRGQQVTLSCSPISGHRSVSWYQQTPGQGLQFLFEYFSETQRNKGNFPGRFSGRQFSNSRSEMNVSTLELGDSALYLCASSLPLSSETQYFGPGTRLLVL.

This chain joins TRBV28 and TRBJ1-6, with TRBD1 matching 11 bases. The germline V gene has CDR1 MDHEN and CDR2 SYDVKM. The junction had 11 bases not matched to a gene; V was cut back by 6 bases and J by 10 bases. The CDR3 totals 16 residues. DNA of the CDR3: TGTGCCAGCAGGCTTCCTGGACAGGGGGCTTGGTCACCCCTCCACTTT. It encodes CASRLPGQGAWSPLHF.

This chain connects TRBV18 to TRBJ2-2; the D gene is possibly TRBD1 (6 bases). CDR3 length equals 16 residues. V lost 3 bases, J lost 5 bases, and 16 bases lay in between. Germline CDR1 and CDR2: KGHSH and LQKENI. The CDR3: CASSPTTGLGTGELFF. CDR3 nucleotide sequence: TGTGCCAGCTCACCCACGACAGGCCTGGGTACCGGGGAGCTGTTTTTT.

The rearrangement links TRBV24-1 to TRBJ2-7, with TRBD1 matching 7 bases. The CDR3 extends over 15 amino acids. Trimming removed 4 bases from V and 9 bases from J; junction bases left unmatched: 14. Per germline, CDR1 KGHDR and CDR2 SFDVKD. Here the CDR3 reads CATSDARQGETGQYF. As DNA, the CDR3 is TGTGCCACCAGTGACGCAAGGCAGGGGGAAACAGGGCAGTACTTC.